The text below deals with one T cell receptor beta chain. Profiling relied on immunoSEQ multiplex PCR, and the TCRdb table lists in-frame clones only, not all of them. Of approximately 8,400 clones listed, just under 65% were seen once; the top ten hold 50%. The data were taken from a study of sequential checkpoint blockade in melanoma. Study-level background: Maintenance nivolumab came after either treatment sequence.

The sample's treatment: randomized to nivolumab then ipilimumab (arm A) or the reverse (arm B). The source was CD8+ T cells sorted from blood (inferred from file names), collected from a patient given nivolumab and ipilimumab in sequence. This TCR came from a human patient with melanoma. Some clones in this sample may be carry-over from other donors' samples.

In DNA form, the CDR3 reads TGTGCCAGCAGTGAAACCGCTCGACCCAGGGGCTACACCTTC. The encoded protein is CASSETARPRGYTF. This sequence joins TRBV25-1 and TRBJ1-2; D unclear. This CDR3 spans 14 amino acids. Germline values: CDR1 MGHDK, CDR2 SYGVNS. V dropped 2 bases and J dropped 8 bases, with 15 bases sitting between them.